This TCR beta chain is drawn from a study of blood T cell repertoires in COVID-19. Study context: The origin of the acute and convalescent COVID-19 samples was the United States, Italy and Spain.

Study processing details: Estimation of nucleated cell counts was performed using reference gene primer amplification. The repertoire was sequenced with immunoSEQ multiplex PCR; TCRdb's copy has only in-frame clones and lacks some. V and J calls and clone size come straight from that table; D and trimming were deduced from the DNA. This sample carries roughly 65,000 clones, 75% to 85% of them seen once, and the ten largest clones take roughly 44%. The CDR3 length is 13 residues. Trimming left V 0 bases short and J 10 bases short, with 10 bases between. CDR1 and CDR2 (germline): LGHNA, YNFKEQ. This receptor was identified in a human donor in a cohort sampled during active COVID-19. The V and J genes are TRBV4-2 and TRBJ2-1, with a weak D call TRBD1 (6 bases). Sequenced sample: peripheral blood. CDR3 in DNA: TGTGCCAGCAGCCAAGATAGGGGGAGAGAGCAGTTCTTC. This sequence encodes CASSQDRGREQFF.